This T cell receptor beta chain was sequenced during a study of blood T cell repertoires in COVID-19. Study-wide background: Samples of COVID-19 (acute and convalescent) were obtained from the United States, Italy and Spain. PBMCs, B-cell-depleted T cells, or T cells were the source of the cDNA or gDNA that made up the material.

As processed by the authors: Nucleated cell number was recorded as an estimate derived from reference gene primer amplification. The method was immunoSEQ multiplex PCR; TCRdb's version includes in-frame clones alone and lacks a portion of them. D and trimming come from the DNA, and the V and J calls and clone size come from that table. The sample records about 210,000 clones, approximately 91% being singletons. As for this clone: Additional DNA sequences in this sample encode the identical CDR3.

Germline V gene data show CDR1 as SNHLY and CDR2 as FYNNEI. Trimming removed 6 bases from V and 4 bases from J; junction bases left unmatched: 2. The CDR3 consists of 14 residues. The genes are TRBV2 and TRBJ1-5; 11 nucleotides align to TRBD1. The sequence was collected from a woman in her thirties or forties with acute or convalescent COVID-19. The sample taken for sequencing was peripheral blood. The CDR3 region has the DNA TGTGCCAGCAGCGGGACAGGGGGAAATCAGCCCCAGCATTTT. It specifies CASSGTGGNQPQHF.